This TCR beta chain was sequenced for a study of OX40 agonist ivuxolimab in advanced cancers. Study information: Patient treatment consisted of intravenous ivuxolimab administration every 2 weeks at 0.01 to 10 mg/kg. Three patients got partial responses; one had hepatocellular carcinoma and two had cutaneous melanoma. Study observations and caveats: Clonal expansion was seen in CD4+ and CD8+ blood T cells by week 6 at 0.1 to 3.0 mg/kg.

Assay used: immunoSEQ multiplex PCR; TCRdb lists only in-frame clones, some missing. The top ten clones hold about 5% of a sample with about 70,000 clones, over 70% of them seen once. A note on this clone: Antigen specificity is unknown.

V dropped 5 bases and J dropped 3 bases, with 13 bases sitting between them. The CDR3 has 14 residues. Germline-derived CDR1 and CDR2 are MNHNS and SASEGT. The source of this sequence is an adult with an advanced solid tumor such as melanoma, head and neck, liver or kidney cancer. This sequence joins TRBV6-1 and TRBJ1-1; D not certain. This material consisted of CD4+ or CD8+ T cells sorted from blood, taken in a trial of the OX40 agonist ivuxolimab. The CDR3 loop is CASSSIGDHTEAFF. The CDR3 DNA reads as TGTGCCAGCAGTTCTATCGGGGATCACACTGAAGCTTTCTTT.